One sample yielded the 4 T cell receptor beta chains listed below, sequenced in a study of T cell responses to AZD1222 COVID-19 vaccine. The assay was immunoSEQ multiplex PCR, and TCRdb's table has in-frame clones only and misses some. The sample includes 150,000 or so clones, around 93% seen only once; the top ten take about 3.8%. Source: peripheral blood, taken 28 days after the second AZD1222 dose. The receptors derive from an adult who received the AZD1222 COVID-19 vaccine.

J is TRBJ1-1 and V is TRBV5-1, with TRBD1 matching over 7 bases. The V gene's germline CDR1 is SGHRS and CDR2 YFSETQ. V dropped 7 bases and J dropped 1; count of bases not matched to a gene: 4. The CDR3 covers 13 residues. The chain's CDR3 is CASAGTANTEAFF. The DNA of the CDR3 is TGCGCCAGCGCTGGGACAGCGAACACTGAAGCTTTCTTT.

CDR3 nucleotide sequence: TGTGCCACCAGCAGAGATAGTTCTCCGGGATTTAACTATGGCTACACCTTC. As protein: CATSRDSSPGFNYGYTF. The V call is TRBV15, the J call TRBJ1-2; D unclear. Germline CDR1 is LNHNV and CDR2 is YYDKDF (reference sequence). The CDR3 contains 17 residues. V was pared by 0 bases and J by 1 base, with 15 bases between.

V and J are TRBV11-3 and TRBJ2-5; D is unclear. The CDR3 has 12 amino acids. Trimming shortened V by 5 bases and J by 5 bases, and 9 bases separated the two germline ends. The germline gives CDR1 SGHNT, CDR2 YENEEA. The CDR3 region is CASSPDGETQYF. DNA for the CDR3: TGTGCCAGCAGCCCGGACGGTGAGACCCAGTACTTC. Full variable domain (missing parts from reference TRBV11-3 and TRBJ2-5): EAGVVQSPRYKIIEKKQPVAFWCNPISGHNTLYWYLQNLGQGPELLIRYENEEAVDDSQLPKDRFSAERLKGVDSTLKIQPAELGDSAVYLCASSPDGETQYFGPGTRLLVL.

CDR3 sequence reads: CASSIRDLSYNEQFF. For the CDR3, the DNA is TGTGCCAGTAGTATTCGGGACTTGTCCTACAATGAGCAGTTCTTC. The chain is built from TRBV19 and TRBJ2-1, with D possibly matching TRBD2 (6 bases). The germline V gene encodes CDR1 LNHDA and CDR2 SQIVND (reference sequence). Trimming shortened V by 3 bases and J by 1 base, and 10 bases separated the two germline ends. CDR3 length: 15 residues.